A single sample gave rise to the 5 T cell receptor beta chains below, sequenced in a study of OX40 agonist ivuxolimab in advanced cancers. The protocol was immunoSEQ multiplex PCR, while the TCRdb copy is restricted to in-frame clones and leaves out a portion. The table has 90,000 to 130,000 clones, 91% seen once; the top ten hold under 0.85%. Sequenced material: CD4+ or CD8+ T cells sorted from blood, taken in a trial of the OX40 agonist ivuxolimab. These receptors originate from an adult with an advanced solid tumor such as melanoma, head and neck, liver or kidney cancer.

This sequence joins TRBV5-1 and TRBJ2-1; 11 bases are shared with TRBD1. The CDR3 has 14 residues. Germline V CDR1 and CDR2: SGHRS, YFSETQ. V was pared by 4 bases and J by 6 bases, with 3 bases of the junction left unmatched. CDR3: CASSEGTGGNEQFF. In DNA, the CDR3 is TGCGCCAGCAGCGAGGGGACAGGGGGCAATGAGCAGTTCTTC.

This chain joins TRBV19 and TRBJ1-3; D uncertain. V was trimmed by 6 bases and J by 7 bases, leaving 13 bases between them. The CDR3 runs to 13 residues. Looked up from germline, CDR1 is LNHDA and CDR2 is SQIVND (reference sequence). Written as DNA, the CDR3 is TGTGCCAGTAGGGGTAATAAGCTGAACACCATATATTTT. This sequence encodes CASRGNKLNTIYF.

The gene calls are TRBV7-2 and TRBJ2-1; 8 nucleotides agree with TRBD1. CDR3 size: 15 residues. Trimming took 4 bases from V and 2 from J; bases not matched to a gene: 4. Germline-derived CDR1 and CDR2 are SGHTA and FQGNSA. Here the CDR3 reads CASSSRTGPYNEQFF. DNA of the CDR3: TGTGCCAGCAGCTCCCGGACAGGGCCCTACAATGAGCAGTTCTTC.

The DNA of the CDR3 is TGTGCCAGCAGCGTAGTGGGTAGCGGGGTCGGGAACCCTAGCACAGATACGCAGTATTTT. Its protein product is CASSVVGSGVGNPSTDTQYF. V and J are TRBV9 and TRBJ2-3; 8 bases are a match to TRBD2. Germline trimming cut 0 bases from V and 0 bases from J; bases unmatched to any gene: 15. This CDR3 contains 20 residues. Germline V gene data show CDR1 as SGDLS and CDR2 as YYNGEE.

The J gene is TRBJ2-7, the V gene TRBV5-1; D unclear. CDR1 is SGHRS and CDR2 is YFSETQ in the germline V gene. The CDR3 totals 12 residues. The V end was cut by 4 bases, the J end by 4 bases, with 9 bases between. CDR3 sequence (DNA): TGCGCCAGCAGCGTGGACGGATACGAGCAGTACTTC. Translating gives CASSVDGYEQYF.